The T cell receptor beta chain under discussion was sequenced for a study of cytomegalovirus exposure and HLA in healthy donors. Study-wide results and limits: Later on, an analysis showed TCR association rates differing by HLA locus, with DRB1 the most and HLA-C the fewest. Likely technical artifact: a cluster of highly shared sequence variants. As a later analysis showed, a missense DCLRE1C variant was linked to trimming of TCR beta V- and J-genes. The classifier was said to identify cytomegalovirus status with high specificity and sensitivity.

Primers: 60 Vbeta forward and 13 Jbeta reverse. Repertoires were generated with immunoSEQ multiplex PCR, while TCRdb's copy carries only in-frame clones and drops some. Among some 99,000 clones listed, about 76% were seen once. A note on this clone: Its antigen is as yet unknown.

The CDR3 has 12 residues. Between the trimmed V and J ends, which lost 7 bases and 4 bases, there was a span of 11 bases. Germline loops: CDR1 MNHEY, CDR2 SMNVEV (reference sequence). This clonotype was obtained from a middle-aged man in good health and CMV-seronegative. The chain is built from TRBV27 and TRBJ2-7; D may be TRBD1 (6 bases). The sample was PBMCs. CDR3 residues: CASNGGGYEQYF. CDR3 DNA sequence: TGTGCCAGCAATGGGGGCGGATACGAGCAGTACTTC.